The 5 T cell receptor beta chains in this list originate from one sample, sequenced in a study of cytomegalovirus exposure and HLA in healthy donors (dated by TCRdb to the late 2010s). The library was produced with the immunoSEQ multiplex PCR assay. For the multiplex PCR, a mixture combining 60 forward primers for TCR Vbeta segments and 13 reverse primers for TCR Jbeta segments was used. TCRdb re-hosts the immuneACCESS table, in-frame sequences only. Its copies lack some clones; in the studies checked, an unresolved V gene accounts for under half of them, and the cause for the rest is not known. The sample data list 110,000 to 150,000 clones, and nearly 10% of these were observed just once. Together, the top ten hold under 2% of the sample. Material: PBMCs. The receptors were gathered from a middle-aged man in good health and CMV-seronegative.

This clone was counted ten times or more. V and J are TRBV2 and TRBJ2-2; 12 bases match TRBD2. Germline CDR1 and CDR2: SNHLY and FYNNEI. J was trimmed by 5 bases and V by 0 bases; bases with no gene match: 7. The CDR3 contains 18 residues. The CDR3 loop is CASSEAKLAGGDTGELFF. CDR3 sequence (DNA): TGTGCCAGCAGTGAAGCCAAACTAGCGGGAGGAGATACCGGGGAGCTGTTTTTT.

This chain uses TRBV29-1 with TRBJ1-6; TRBD1 matches at 10 bases. Trimming cost V 6 bases and J 10 bases; bases outside gene matches: 6. The CDR3 runs 13 residues. CDR1 is SQVTM, CDR2 ANQGSEA, per germline. CDR3 region: CSVGQGSQSPLHF. CDR3 nucleotide sequence: TGCAGCGTGGGACAGGGGAGCCAATCACCCCTCCACTTT.

The J gene is TRBJ2-1, the V gene TRBV11-1; 10 bases are a match to TRBD2. Germline trimming cut 3 bases from V and 10 bases from J; bases unmatched to any gene: 9. CDR3 size: 15 residues. Germline V CDR1 and CDR2: SGHAT, FQDESV (reference sequence). The CDR3: CASSFGTSVGPEQFF. CDR3 nucleotide sequence: TGTGCCAGCAGCTTCGGGACTAGCGTGGGACCAGAGCAGTTCTTC.

This chain links TRBV2 with TRBJ2-3; TRBD2 aligns across 8 bases. Looked up from germline, CDR1 is SNHLY and CDR2 is FYNNEI. CDR3 size: 14 residues. Germline trimming cut 8 bases from V and 6 bases from J; bases unmatched to any gene: 10. CDR3 residues: CASGRGLVRDTQYF. CDR3 nucleotide sequence: TGTGCCAGCGGAAGGGGACTAGTCCGTGATACGCAGTATTTT.

V is TRBV28 and J is TRBJ1-4, with 8 positions matching TRBD1. This CDR3 is 18 amino acids long. Germline lookup yields CDR1 MDHEN and CDR2 SYDVKM. Trimming removed 4 bases from V and 0 bases from J; junction bases left unmatched: 10. For the CDR3, the DNA is TGTGCCAGCAGTTCTCATAATGACAGGGGAGCAACTAATGAAAAACTGTTTTTT. Its translation is CASSSHNDRGATNEKLFF.